This is a list of T cell receptor beta chains from one sample in a study of low-dose radiotherapy and immunotherapy resistance in tumors. TCRdb re-called the reads with MiXCR, one entry per CDR3 protein. The sample has some 82,000 distinct CDR3 sequences, under 20% seen once. The specimen was PBMCs, collected before treatment. The receptors here all came from a male donor with prostate cancer. CDR3s include the opening cysteine and the closing phenylalanine or tryptophan. Each record gives: CDR3 length, V gene, J gene, clone size, D gene, CDR3 DNA, CDR3 protein. The D gene is left open where the match is weak. Clone sizes are given selectively: once, few, many, or a class where the clone is expanded.

15,TRBV5-3,TRBJ2-7,.,.,TGTGCCAGCAGCCGGGACACTCTTCGCAGCTACGAGCAGTACTTC,CASSRDTLRSYEQYF
14,TRBV20-1,TRBJ1-5,many,.,TGCAGTGCTAGAGATCCAAAGGGCGCTCAGCCCCAGCATTTT,CSARDPKGAQPQHF
15,TRBV30,TRBJ1-3,many,.,TGTGCCTGGAGCAAGCAGGAACCTTCTGGAAACACCATATATTTT,CAWSKQEPSGNTIYF
13,TRBV3-1,TRBJ2-7,.,TRBD1,TGTGCCAGCAGCCACAGGGGGCTCCACGAGCAGTACTTC,CASSHRGLHEQYF
13,TRBV29-1,TRBJ1-2,.,TRBD1,TGCAGCGTTGGAATCCAAGACAGGGGGGACTACACCTTC,CSVGIQDRGDYTF
16,TRBV20-1,TRBJ2-3,many,TRBD2,TGCAGTGCTAGAGGGACTAGCGGGAGGGCATCAGATACGCAGTATTTT,CSARGTSGRASDTQYF
13,TRBV29-1,TRBJ2-1,many,TRBD1,TGCAGCGTGACAGGGGGCAACGCGGGTGAGCAGTTCTTC,CSVTGGNAGEQFF
11,TRBV2,TRBJ2-7,many,TRBD1,TGTGCCACCGGACAGGGGTACGAGCAGTACTTC,CATGQGYEQYF
14,TRBV14,TRBJ2-7,once,TRBD2,TGTGCCAGCAGCCGAGCGGGAGGGTCCTACGAGCAGTACTTC,CASSRAGGSYEQYF
15,TRBV2,TRBJ2-7,many,TRBD2,TGTGCCAGCAGTCCCCGGGGGGGATTTATCTACGAGCAGTACTTC,CASSPRGGFIYEQYF
13,TRBV5-1,TRBJ2-3,few,.,TGCGCCAGCAGCTCAAATCTAGTCGATACGCAGTATTTT,CASSSNLVDTQYF
17,TRBV20-1,TRBJ2-1,many,TRBD2,TGCAGTGCTAGAGATCAGACTAGCGGGGGCCACTACAATGAGCAGTTCTTC,CSARDQTSGGHYNEQFF
16,TRBV3-1,TRBJ1-5,many,.,TGTGCCAGCAGCCAAGCTCAGGTAGAGAGCAATCAGCCCCAGCATTTT,CASSQAQVESNQPQHF
15,TRBV12-3/TRBV12-4,TRBJ1-1,many,TRBD1,TGTGCCAGCAGTCAGACAGGGCGAATCAACACTGAAGCTTTCTTT,CASSQTGRINTEAFF
15,TRBV7-2,TRBJ1-4,many,.,TGTGCCAGCAGCACCCACGTGGGGGGTAGGAAAAAACTGTTTTTT,CASSTHVGGRKKLFF
14,TRBV11-1,TRBJ1-4,many,.,TGTGCCAGCAGCATCGACAGGACTAATGAAAAACTGTTTTTT,CASSIDRTNEKLFF
18,TRBV20-1,TRBJ2-5,many,TRBD2,TGCAGTGCTAGAGATATCGGGCTAGCGGGGCCCGGTTCAACGACCCAGTACTTC,CSARDIGLAGPGSTTQYF
14,TRBV6-6,TRBJ2-3,many,.,TGTGCCAGCAGTTACTCATCGGGGGCAGATACGCAGTATTTT,CASSYSSGADTQYF
12,TRBV9,TRBJ1-6,many,TRBD1,TGTGCCAGCAGCATGAGGACAGGGCCTCTCCACTTT,CASSMRTGPLHF
16,TRBV5-1,TRBJ2-1,many,TRBD2,TGCGCCAGCAGTTTTAGAGGACTAGCGGGAGATGGTGAGCAGTTCTTC,CASSFRGLAGDGEQFF
16,TRBV20-1,TRBJ1-3,many,.,TGCAGTGCTAGAGAGGCCAGGGCCCCCTCTGGAAACACCATATATTTT,CSAREARAPSGNTIYF
15,TRBV7-2,TRBJ2-3,many,.,TGTGCCAGCAGCTTAGCGGGAGTGGATGGGGATACGCAGTATTTT,CASSLAGVDGDTQYF
14,TRBV20-1,TRBJ2-7,many,TRBD2,TGCAGTGCTAGCCCGACTAGCGGGCCATACGAGCAGTACTTC,CSASPTSGPYEQYF
15,TRBV28,TRBJ2-5,many,TRBD2,TGTGCCAGCAGTTTGTGGCGGGAGAGGTTGGAGACCCAGTACTTC,CASSLWRERLETQYF
12,TRBV7-9,TRBJ1-1,.,.,TGTGCCAGCATGGCCGTAAACACTGAAGCTTTCTTT,CASMAVNTEAFF
13,TRBV6-5,TRBJ1-1,.,.,TGTGCCAGCAGTTACGCTGGGAATGAGGAAGCTTTCTTT,CASSYAGNEEAFF
16,TRBV28,TRBJ2-1,many,TRBD2,TGTGCCAGCGGCCTGCTCAGCGGGGGGACCTACAATGAGCAGTTCTTC,CASGLLSGGTYNEQFF
14,TRBV30,TRBJ1-6,many,.,TGTGCCTGGAGTGTACCCACGGGTAGTTCACCCCTCCACTTT,CAWSVPTGSSPLHF
15,TRBV19,TRBJ2-5,many,TRBD2,TGTGCCAGTAGCGCGGGACTAGCGGGACAAGAGACCCAGTACTTC,CASSAGLAGQETQYF
14,TRBV20-1,TRBJ2-2,many,.,TGCAGTGCTCGCCCGACAGCCTACACCGGGGAGCTGTTTTTT,CSARPTAYTGELFF
17,TRBV19,TRBJ1-1,few,.,TGTGCCAGTGGGTCACCCCGGGACACAATACAGAACACTGAAGCTTTCTTT,CASGSPRDTIQNTEAFF
14,TRBV24-1,TRBJ1-2,many,TRBD1,TGTGCCACCAGTGATTCCGGACAGGGGGTTGGCTACACCTTC,CATSDSGQGVGYTF
17,TRBV11-3,TRBJ2-3,many,TRBD2,TGTGCCAGCAGCAGGACTAGCGCCTCCCGGGAGTCAGATACGCAGTATTTT,CASSRTSASRESDTQYF
14,TRBV29-1,TRBJ2-5,many,TRBD1,TGCAGCGTTGTCGGCAGGGGGCTGGGAGAGACCCAGTACTTC,CSVVGRGLGETQYF
13,TRBV12-3/TRBV12-4,TRBJ1-2,.,.,TGTGCCAGCAGTTTAACCGGGATTTATGGCTACACCTTC,CASSLTGIYGYTF
15,TRBV12-3/TRBV12-4,TRBJ1-2,.,.,TGTGCCAGCAGTGTCGGAGGGGCAGCCGCCGGAGGCTACACCTTC,CASSVGGAAAGGYTF
16,TRBV6-4,TRBJ2-5,many,.,TGTGCCAGCAGTGACTCGAGTCCAGGCTCTATGGAGACCCAGTACTTC,CASSDSSPGSMETQYF
16,TRBV5-1,TRBJ2-2,few,TRBD2,TGCGCCAGCAGCTTGGTTGTCAGCGGGAGCTCCGGGGAGCTGTTTTTT,CASSLVVSGSSGELFF
13,TRBV7-9,TRBJ2-3,.,TRBD2,TGTGCCAGCAGCCCGACTAGCCCAGATACGCAGTATTTT,CASSPTSPDTQYF
15,TRBV6-2/TRBV6-3,TRBJ2-1,many,TRBD2,TGTGCCAGCAGTGCTTGGAGACTAGCTGTAGATGAGCAGTTCTTC,CASSAWRLAVDEQFF
20,TRBV28,TRBJ1-2,.,TRBD1,TGTGCCAGCAGCCCCTCCCGGGACAGGGGCAGGTTGGGCCTTAACTATGGCTACACCTTC,CASSPSRDRGRLGLNYGYTF
17,TRBV6-2/TRBV6-3,TRBJ2-2,many,TRBD1,TGTGCCAGCAGTAGGACAGGGGTCATCACGTACACCGGGGAGCTGTTTTTT,CASSRTGVITYTGELFF
14,TRBV5-1,TRBJ2-5,many,.,TGCGCCAGCAGCTTAATAGGGGTTGGGGAGACCCAGTACTTC,CASSLIGVGETQYF
16,TRBV28,TRBJ2-7,many,.,TGTGCCAGCAGTTCCTTCTTTTCAGTTCACCTCTACGAGCAGTACTTC,CASSSFFSVHLYEQYF
18,TRBV4-1,TRBJ1-5,many,.,TGCGCCAGCAGCCAAGCGGGGGGTCGGGCTTATAGCAATCAGCCCCAGCATTTT,CASSQAGGRAYSNQPQHF
15,TRBV10-2,TRBJ1-5,many,.,TGCGCCAGCACCAGGGACCAGTTTAGCAATCAGCCCCAGCATTTT,CASTRDQFSNQPQHF